This record looks at one T cell receptor beta chain sequence and its context. Antigen specificity is unknown. This entry is derived from a study of Tregs in tolerant kidney transplant recipients. The assay was immunoSEQ multiplex PCR, and TCRdb's table has in-frame clones only and misses some. The table has about 240,000 clones, 84% seen once; the top ten hold 0.55% to 0.65%. Broader study findings: The most relevant donor-specific Treg TCRbeta repertoire apparently came from expansion with activated donor B cells. No direct test of biological reproducibility was done here. Validation in larger populations is needed because few patients were studied.

Germline-derived CDR1 and CDR2 are LNHDA and SQIVND (reference sequence). This CDR3 spans 15 amino acids. Trimming left V 7 bases short and J 0 bases short, with 15 bases between. Thawed PBMCs were FACS-sorted into unstimulated CD4+CD25+CD127- regulatory T cells, CD4+CD25- non-regulatory cells, CD4 and CD8 cells. Sequencing input: CD4+ T cells from blood. J is TRBJ1-1 and V is TRBV19, with D possibly being TRBD1 (5 bases). The sequence was collected from a human donor in good health. As DNA, the CDR3 is TGTGCCAGTAATAGGGACGGGAGAATGAACACTGAAGCTTTCTTT. It yields the protein CASNRDGRMNTEAFF. The full variable domain, completed using reference TRBV19 and TRBJ1-1, is DGGITQSPKYLFRKEGQNVTLSCEQNLNHDAMYWYRQDPGQGLRLIYYSQIVNDFQKGDIAEGYSVSREKKESFPLTVTSAQKNPTAFYLCASNRDGRMNTEAFFGQGTRLTVV.